Reported below is one T cell receptor (beta chain). TCRdb's table, derived via immunoSEQ multiplex PCR, lists solely in-frame clones and lacks some. The sample consists of about 38,000 clones, almost 90% of them appearing once. This sample is drawn from a study of blood T cell repertoires in COVID-19. Study as a whole: T cells, B-cell-depleted T cells, or PBMCs supplied cDNA or gDNA.

After removal of 2 bases from V and 7 bases from J, the junction contained 10 bases not matched to a gene. The CDR3 spans 16 residues. CDR1 is LNHDA, CDR2 SQIVND, per germline (reference sequence). This receptor was taken from a man aged 55 to 70 with active or convalescent COVID-19. This rearrangement joins TRBV19 to TRBJ2-2, with 7 bases lining up with TRBD1. The specimen was peripheral blood. This CDR3 is CASSIRTGGKGGELFF. CDR3 sequence (DNA): TGTGCCAGTAGTATACGGACAGGCGGTAAAGGCGGGGAGCTGTTTTTT. The full variable domain, completed using reference TRBV19 and TRBJ2-2, is DGGITQSPKYLFRKEGQNVTLSCEQNLNHDAMYWYRQDPGQGLRLIYYSQIVNDFQKGDIAEGYSVSREKKESFPLTVTSAQKNPTAFYLCASSIRTGGKGGELFFGEGSRLTVL.